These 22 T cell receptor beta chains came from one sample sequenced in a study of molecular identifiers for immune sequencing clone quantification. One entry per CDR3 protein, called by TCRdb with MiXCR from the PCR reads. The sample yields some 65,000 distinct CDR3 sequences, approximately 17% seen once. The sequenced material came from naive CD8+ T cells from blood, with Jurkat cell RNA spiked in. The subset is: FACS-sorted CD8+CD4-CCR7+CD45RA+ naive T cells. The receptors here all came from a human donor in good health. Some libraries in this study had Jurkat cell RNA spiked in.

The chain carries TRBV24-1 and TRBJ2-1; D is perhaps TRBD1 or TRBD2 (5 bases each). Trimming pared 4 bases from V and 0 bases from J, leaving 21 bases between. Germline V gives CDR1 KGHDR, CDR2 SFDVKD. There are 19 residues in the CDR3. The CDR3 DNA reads TGTGCCACCAGTGACCATAAAATCAGGGACCAGCCCTCCTACAATGAGCAGTTCTTC. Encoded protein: CATSDHKIRDQPSYNEQFF.

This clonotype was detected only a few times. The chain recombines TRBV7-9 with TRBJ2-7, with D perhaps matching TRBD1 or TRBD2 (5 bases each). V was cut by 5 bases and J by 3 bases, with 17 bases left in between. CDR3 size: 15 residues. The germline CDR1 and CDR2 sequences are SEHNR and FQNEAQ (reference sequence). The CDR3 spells CASSARDGGIYEQYF. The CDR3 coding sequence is TGTGCCAGCAGCGCCCGGGACGGCGGAATCTACGAGCAGTACTTC. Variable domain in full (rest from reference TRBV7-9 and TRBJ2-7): DTGVSQNPRHKITKRGQNVTFRCDPISEHNRLYWYRQTLGQGPEFLTYFQNEAQLEKSRLLSDRFSAERPKGSFSTLEIQRTEQGDSAMYLCASSARDGGIYEQYFGPGTRLTVT.

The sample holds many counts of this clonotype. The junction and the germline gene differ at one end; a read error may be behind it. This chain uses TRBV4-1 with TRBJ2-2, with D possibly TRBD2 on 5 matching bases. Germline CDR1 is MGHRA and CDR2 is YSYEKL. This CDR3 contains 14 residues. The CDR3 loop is CASSQEELSGERFF. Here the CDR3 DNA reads TGCGCCAGCAGCCAAGAGGAGCTCTCCGGGGAGCGGTTTTTT.

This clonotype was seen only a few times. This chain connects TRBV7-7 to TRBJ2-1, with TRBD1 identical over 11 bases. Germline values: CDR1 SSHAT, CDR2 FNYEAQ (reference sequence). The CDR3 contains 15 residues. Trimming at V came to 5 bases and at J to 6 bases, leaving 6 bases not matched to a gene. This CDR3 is CASSTGTGGINEQFF. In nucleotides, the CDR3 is TGTGCCAGCAGCACCGGGACAGGGGGGATCAATGAGCAGTTCTTC. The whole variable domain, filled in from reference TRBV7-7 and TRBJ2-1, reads GAGVSQSPRYKVTKRGQDVTLRCDPISSHATLYWYQQALGQGPEFLTYFNYEAQPDKSGLPSDRFSAERPEGSISTLTIQRTEQRDSAMYRCASSTGTGGINEQFFGPGTRLTVL.

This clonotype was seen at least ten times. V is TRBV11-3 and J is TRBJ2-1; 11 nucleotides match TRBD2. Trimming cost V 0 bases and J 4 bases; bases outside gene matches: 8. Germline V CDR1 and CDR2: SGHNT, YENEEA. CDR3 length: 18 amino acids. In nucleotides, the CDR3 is TGTGCCAGCAGCTTAGATCCCTCCACTAGCGGGAGATACAATGAGCAGTTCTTC. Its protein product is CASSLDPSTSGRYNEQFF. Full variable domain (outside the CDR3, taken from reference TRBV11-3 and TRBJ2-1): EAGVVQSPRYKIIEKKQPVAFWCNPISGHNTLYWYLQNLGQGPELLIRYENEEAVDDSQLPKDRFSAERLKGVDSTLKIQPAELGDSAVYLCASSLDPSTSGRYNEQFFGPGTRLTVL.

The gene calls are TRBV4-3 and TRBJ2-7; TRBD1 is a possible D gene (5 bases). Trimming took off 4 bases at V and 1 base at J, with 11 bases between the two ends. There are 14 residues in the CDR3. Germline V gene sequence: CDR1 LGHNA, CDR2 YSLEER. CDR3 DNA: TGCGCCAGCAGCCCTGGGGCTAGTTCCTACGAGCAGTACTTC. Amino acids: CASSPGASSYEQYF.

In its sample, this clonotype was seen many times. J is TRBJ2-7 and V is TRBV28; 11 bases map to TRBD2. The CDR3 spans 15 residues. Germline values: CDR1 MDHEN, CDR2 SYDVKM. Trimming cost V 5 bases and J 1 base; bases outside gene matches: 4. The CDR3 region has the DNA TGTGCCAGCAGTGTAATAGCGGGAGGGTCCTACGAGCAGTACTTC. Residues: CASSVIAGGSYEQYF.

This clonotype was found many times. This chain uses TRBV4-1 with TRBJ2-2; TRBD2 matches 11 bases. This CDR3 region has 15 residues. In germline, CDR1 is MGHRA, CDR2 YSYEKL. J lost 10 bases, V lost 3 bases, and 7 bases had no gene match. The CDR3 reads CASSQGLAAFEELFF. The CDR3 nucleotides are TGCGCCAGCAGCCAGGGACTAGCGGCCTTCGAGGAGCTGTTTTTT.

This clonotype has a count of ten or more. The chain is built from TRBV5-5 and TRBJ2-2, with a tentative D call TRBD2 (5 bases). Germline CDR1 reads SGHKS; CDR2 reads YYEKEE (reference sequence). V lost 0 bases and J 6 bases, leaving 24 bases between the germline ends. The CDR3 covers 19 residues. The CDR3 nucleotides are TGTGCCAGCAGCTTGGCAGCTCTTATAGCGAGGCATAGTGCCGGGGAGCTGTTTTTT. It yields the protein CASSLAALIARHSAGELFF.

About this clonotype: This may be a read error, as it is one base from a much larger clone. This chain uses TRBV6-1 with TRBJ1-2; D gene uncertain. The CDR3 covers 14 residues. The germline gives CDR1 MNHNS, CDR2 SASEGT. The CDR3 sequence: CASGELSLGYGYTF. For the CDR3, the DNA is TGTGCCAGCGGTGAACTCAGCCTTGGATATGGCTACACCTTC.

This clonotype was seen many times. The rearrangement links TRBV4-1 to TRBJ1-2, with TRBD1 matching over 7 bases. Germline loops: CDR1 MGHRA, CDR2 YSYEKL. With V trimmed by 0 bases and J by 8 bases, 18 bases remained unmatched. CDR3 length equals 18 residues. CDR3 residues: CASSQDPLWGEQGLGYTF. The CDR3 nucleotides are TGCGCCAGCAGCCAAGATCCCCTATGGGGTGAACAGGGGCTAGGCTACACCTTC.

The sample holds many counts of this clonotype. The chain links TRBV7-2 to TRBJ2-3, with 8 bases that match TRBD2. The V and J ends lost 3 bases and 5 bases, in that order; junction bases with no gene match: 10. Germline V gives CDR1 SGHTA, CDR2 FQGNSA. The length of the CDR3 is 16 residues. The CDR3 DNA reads TGTGCCAGCAGCTTCCCCATCAGCGGGAGACGAGATACGCAGTATTTT. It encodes CASSFPISGRRDTQYF. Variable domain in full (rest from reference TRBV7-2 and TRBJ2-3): GAGVSQSPSNKVTEKGKDVELRCDPISGHTALYWYRQSLGQGLEFLIYFQGNSAPDKSGLPSDRFSAERTGGSVSTLTIQRTQQEDSAVYLCASSFPISGRRDTQYFGPGTRLTVL.

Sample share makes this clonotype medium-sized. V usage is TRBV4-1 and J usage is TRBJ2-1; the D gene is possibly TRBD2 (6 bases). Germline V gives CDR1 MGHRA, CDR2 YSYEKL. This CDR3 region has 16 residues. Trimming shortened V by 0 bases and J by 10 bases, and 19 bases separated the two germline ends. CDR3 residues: CASSQDSWPGEKEQFF. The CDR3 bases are TGCGCCAGCAGCCAAGACTCCTGGCCGGGAGAAAAGGAGCAGTTCTTC.

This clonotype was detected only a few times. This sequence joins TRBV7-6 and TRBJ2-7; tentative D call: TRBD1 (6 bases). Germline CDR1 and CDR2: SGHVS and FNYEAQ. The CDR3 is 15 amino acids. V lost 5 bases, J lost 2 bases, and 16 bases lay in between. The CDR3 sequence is CASSTPNRATYEQYF. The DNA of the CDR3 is TGTGCCAGCAGCACACCAAACAGGGCCACCTACGAGCAGTACTTC.

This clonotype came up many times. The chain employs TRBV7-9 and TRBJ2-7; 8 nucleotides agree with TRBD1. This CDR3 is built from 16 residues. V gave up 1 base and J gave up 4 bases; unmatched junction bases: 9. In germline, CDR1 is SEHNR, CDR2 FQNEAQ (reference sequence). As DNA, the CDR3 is TGTGCCAGCAGCTTAGGGAACGGACAGGGTAAATACGAGCAGTACTTC. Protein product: CASSLGNGQGKYEQYF.

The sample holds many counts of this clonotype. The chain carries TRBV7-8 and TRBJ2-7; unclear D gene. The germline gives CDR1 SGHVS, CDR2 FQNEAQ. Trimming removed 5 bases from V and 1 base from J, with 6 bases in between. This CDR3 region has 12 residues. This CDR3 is CASSPSSYEQYF. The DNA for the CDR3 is TGTGCCAGCAGCCCCAGTTCCTACGAGCAGTACTTC.

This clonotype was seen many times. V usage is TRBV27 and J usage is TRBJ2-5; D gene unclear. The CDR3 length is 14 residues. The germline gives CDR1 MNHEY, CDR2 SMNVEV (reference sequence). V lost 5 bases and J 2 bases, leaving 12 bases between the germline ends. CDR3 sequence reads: CASSPYISQETQYF. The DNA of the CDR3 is TGTGCCAGCAGTCCGTACATAAGTCAAGAGACCCAGTACTTC.

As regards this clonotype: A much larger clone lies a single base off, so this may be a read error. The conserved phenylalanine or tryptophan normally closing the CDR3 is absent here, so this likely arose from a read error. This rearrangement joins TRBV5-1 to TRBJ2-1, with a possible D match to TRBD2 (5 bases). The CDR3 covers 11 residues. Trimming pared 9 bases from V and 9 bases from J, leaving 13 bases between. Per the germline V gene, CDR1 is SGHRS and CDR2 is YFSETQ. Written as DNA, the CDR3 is TGCGCCACCATCTCGGCGGGTGAGCAGTTCCTC. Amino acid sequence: CATISAGEQFL.

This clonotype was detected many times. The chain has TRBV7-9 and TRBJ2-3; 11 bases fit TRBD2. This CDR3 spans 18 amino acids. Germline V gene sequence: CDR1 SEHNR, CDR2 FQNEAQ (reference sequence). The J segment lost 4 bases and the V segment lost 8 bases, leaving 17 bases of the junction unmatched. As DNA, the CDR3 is TGTGCCAGCTTAGTCTTAGCGGGAGGGAGTGATGGCGCAGATACGCAGTATTTT. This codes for CASLVLAGGSDGADTQYF.

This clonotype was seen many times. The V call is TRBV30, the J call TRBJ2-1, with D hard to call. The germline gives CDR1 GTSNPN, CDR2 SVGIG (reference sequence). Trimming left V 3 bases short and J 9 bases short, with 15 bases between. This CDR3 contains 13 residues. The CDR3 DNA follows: TGTGCCTGGAGGGAAACATCTTCCGGTGAGCAGTTCTTC. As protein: CAWRETSSGEQFF.

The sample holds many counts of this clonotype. CDR3 nucleotides: TGTGCCAGCAGAACATACAAAGAGACCCAGTACTTC. Translated: CASRTYKETQYF. This chain uses TRBV7-8 with TRBJ2-5; D gene ambiguous. V was clipped by 6 bases and J by 3 bases, with 8 bases between them. CDR1 SGHVS and CDR2 FQNEAQ come from the germline V gene. The CDR3 runs 12 residues.

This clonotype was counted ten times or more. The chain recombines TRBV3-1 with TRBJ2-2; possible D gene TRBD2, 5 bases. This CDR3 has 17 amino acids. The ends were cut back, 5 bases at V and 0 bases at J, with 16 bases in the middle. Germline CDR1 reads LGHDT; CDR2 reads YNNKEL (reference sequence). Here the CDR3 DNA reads TGTGCCAGCAGCGACTATCTGCGGAGTGCGAACACCGGGGAGCTGTTTTTT. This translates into CASSDYLRSANTGELFF.